Listed below are T cell receptor beta chains from one sample, sequenced in a study of cytomegalovirus exposure and HLA in healthy donors. The method was immunoSEQ multiplex PCR; TCRdb's version includes in-frame clones alone and lacks a portion of them. This table has 150,000 to 180,000 clones, under 85% appearing once. Sequenced sample: PBMCs. These receptors all come from a man younger than 30 in good health and CMV-seronegative. Each CDR3 is given with its conserved first and last residue. Fields, in order: V gene, D gene, J gene, clone size, CDR3 length, CDR3 DNA, CDR3 protein. A D gene is named only where the DNA matches it firmly. Clone size is given for some rows only: seen once, a few or many times, or a class if the clone is expanded.

>TRBV7-9|NA|TRBJ2-5|NA|15
TGTGCCAGCAGCTTAGTCCAGGGCGGTCAAGAGACCCAGTACTTC
CASSLVQGGQETQYF
>TRBV19|NA|TRBJ2-2|NA|14
TGTGCCAGTAGTATAGGTGTAGACACCGGGGAGCTGTTTTTT
CASSIGVDTGELFF
>TRBV6-6|NA|TRBJ1-1|NA|15
TGTGCCAGCAGTTACCAGGAACAGAAGAACACTGAAGCTTTCTTT
CASSYQEQKNTEAFF
>TRBV5-1|TRBD1|TRBJ1-4|NA|14
TGCGCCAGCAGCTCCCGGGACAGGGGTGAAAAACTGTTTTTT
CASSSRDRGEKLFF
>TRBV11-2|TRBD1|TRBJ2-3|NA|16
TGTGCCAGCAGCGAGGACCGGGACAGGGGCACAGATACGCAGTATTTT
CASSEDRDRGTDTQYF
>TRBV5-4|NA|TRBJ2-3|few|14
TGTGCCAGCAGCTTGAGGGGGGGGTCCGATACGCAGTATTTT
CASSLRGGSDTQYF
>TRBV6-7|TRBD1|TRBJ1-5|NA|14
TGTGCCAGCAGGGGACAGGGGAACAATCAGCCCCAGCATTTT
CASRGQGNNQPQHF
>TRBV7-3|TRBD2|TRBJ2-2|once|14
TGTGCCAGCCGGGGAGGGTCGAACACCGGGGAGCTGTTTTTT
CASRGGSNTGELFF
>TRBV6-6|TRBD1|TRBJ2-2|few|13
TGTGCCAGAGGGGGCGGCTCCCCCGGGGAGCTGTTTTTT
CARGGGSPGELFF
>TRBV28|NA|TRBJ2-6|few|18
TGTGCCAGCACCCCAGGGGCAGGTCAATACTCTGGGGCCAACGTCCTGACTTTC
CASTPGAGQYSGANVLTF
>TRBV9|NA|TRBJ1-5|NA|14
TGTGCCAGCAGCGTAGGACAGCCAAATCAGCCCCAGCATTTT
CASSVGQPNQPQHF
>TRBV5-5|NA|TRBJ1-1|NA|14
TGTGCCAGCAGCTTAACCCCTCCGGGTCCAGGGGCTTTCTTT
CASSLTPPGPGAFF
>TRBV6-1|NA|TRBJ1-5|NA|15
TGTGCCAGCAGGGGGCAATATCAGGGCAATCAGCCCCAGCATTTT
CASRGQYQGNQPQHF
>TRBV25-1|NA|TRBJ1-6|NA|14
TGTGCCAGCAGTGACTACAGCAACTATTCACCCCTCCACTTT
CASSDYSNYSPLHF
>TRBV7-9|TRBD1|TRBJ2-7|NA|15
TGTTCCAGCAGCTTCAGCGGGACAGGGGGGGGTGAGCAGTACTTC
CSSSFSGTGGGEQYF
>TRBV5-6|TRBD1|TRBJ1-5|NA|15
TGTGCCAGCAGCTTGCGAGGGGGCGTGTATCAGCCCCAGCATTTT
CASSLRGGVYQPQHF
>TRBV5-1|NA|TRBJ1-1|NA|13
TGCGCCAGCAGCTTGGCTTCGGTCCCTGAAGCTTTCTTT
CASSLASVPEAFF
>TRBV7-8|NA|TRBJ1-2|NA|12
TGTGCCAGCAGCTTAGAACAGTATGGCTACACCTTC
CASSLEQYGYTF
>TRBV5-1|NA|TRBJ1-6|NA|12
TGCGCCAGCAGCTTGGACAGGGTACCCCTCCACTTT
CASSLDRVPLHF
>TRBV5-1|NA|TRBJ1-1|NA|13
TGCGCCAGCAGGTTTACAGAGAGCACTGAAGCTTTCTTT
CASRFTESTEAFF
>TRBV19|TRBD1|TRBJ2-1|NA|15
TGTGCCAGTAGTATGACAGGGGAGTGGAACAATGAGCAGTTCTTC
CASSMTGEWNNEQFF
>TRBV6-5|TRBD1|TRBJ1-2|few|14
TGTGCCAGCACCGGACAGGGATCGCTCTATGGCTACACCTTC
CASTGQGSLYGYTF
>TRBV27|TRBD1|TRBJ1-6|NA|13
TGTGCCAGCAGTCTAACAGGGGTATCACCCCTCCACTTT
CASSLTGVSPLHF
>TRBV11-2|NA|TRBJ2-2|NA|12
TGTGCCAGCCGCGTTACAGCTGGGGAGCTGTTTTTT
CASRVTAGELFF
>TRBV27|NA|TRBJ1-1|NA|13
TGTGCCAGCAGTACCCTCAGGGGAACTGAAGCTTTCTTT
CASSTLRGTEAFF
>TRBV5-1|NA|TRBJ1-6|NA|16
TGCGCCAGCAGCTTACGGGAGCCTAGGTATAATTCACCCCTCCACTTT
CASSLREPRYNSPLHF
>TRBV4-1|NA|TRBJ2-3|NA|14
TGCGCCAGCAGCCAAAGCTTAGCGCCAGATACGCAGTATTTT
CASSQSLAPDTQYF
>TRBV28|TRBD1|TRBJ2-7|few|15
TGTGCCAGCAGTACCCCGGGACAGGGAGCAGTCGAGCAGTACTTC
CASSTPGQGAVEQYF
>TRBV5-1|NA|TRBJ1-3|NA|14
TGCGCCAGCAGCCAAACAGGGTCTGGAAACACCATATATTTT
CASSQTGSGNTIYF
>TRBV4-1|NA|TRBJ2-5|NA|17
TGCGCCAGCAGCCAAGACGGGGGACCGAAGTACCAAGAGACCCAGTACTTC
CASSQDGGPKYQETQYF
>TRBV11-2|NA|TRBJ1-2|NA|14
TGTGCCAGCAGCTTATTTCTAACCGGCTATGGCTACACCTTC
CASSLFLTGYGYTF
>TRBV5-4|TRBD1|TRBJ1-1|NA|15
TGTGCCAGCAGCCCACCGGGACAGATGAACACTGAAGCTTTCTTT
CASSPPGQMNTEAFF
>TRBV11-3|NA|TRBJ2-2|NA|15
TGTGCCAGCAGCTTATCTTCGGGGAGGACCGGGGAGCTGTTTTTT
CASSLSSGRTGELFF
>TRBV15|TRBD1|TRBJ2-4|NA|16
TGTGCCACCAGCGGTGGGACAGCCCAAGCCAAAAACAGTCAGTACTTC
CATSGGTAQAKNSQYF
>TRBV28|NA|TRBJ1-5|NA|14
TGTGCCAGCAGTTTAGCAGGGGTGTGGGGCCCCCAGCATTTT
CASSLAGVWGPQHF
>TRBV5-1|TRBD1|TRBJ1-1|NA|19
TGCGCCAGCAGCTGGGGGGACAGGGTAGGTTGGGTAAGAGATACTGAAGCTTTCTTT
CASSWGDRVGWVRDTEAFF
>TRBV9|NA|TRBJ2-5|NA|15
TGTGCCAGCAGCGTAGTCCCAGGGCTTCAAGAGACCCAGTACTTC
CASSVVPGLQETQYF
>TRBV11-1|NA|TRBJ1-2|NA|14
TGTGCCAGCAGCTTAGCGCCCGGGAACTATGGCTACACCTTC
CASSLAPGNYGYTF
>TRBV2|TRBD2|TRBJ2-3|few|17
TGTGCCAGCAGTACCGGGACTAGCGGGGGGCCGGGAGATACGCAGTATTTT
CASSTGTSGGPGDTQYF
>TRBV7-6|NA|TRBJ2-2|NA|14
TGTGCCAGCAGCGCCATACAGGGACACGGGGAGCTGTTTTTT
CASSAIQGHGELFF
>TRBV4-2|NA|TRBJ2-3|NA|16
TGTGCCAGCAGCCAAGGACTTTCTATCCCGGGAGATACGCAGTATTTT
CASSQGLSIPGDTQYF
>TRBV11-2|NA|TRBJ1-5|NA|17
TGTGCCAGCAGCTTATTCGCAGGGAAGATGGGCAATCAGCCCCAGCATTTT
CASSLFAGKMGNQPQHF
>TRBV18|NA|TRBJ1-2|NA|16
TGTGCCAGCTCACCACGATCCCCTCTGGGAGGGGATGGCTACACCTTC
CASSPRSPLGGDGYTF
>TRBV7-8|NA|TRBJ2-3|NA|18
TGTGCCAGCGGACTTGGAAGGAGGGAATGGGGTAGCACAGATACGCAGTATTTT
CASGLGRREWGSTDTQYF
>TRBV9|TRBD1|TRBJ2-6|NA|18
TGTGCCAGCAGCCCCCGGGACAGGGGGCTATCTGGGGCCAACGTCCTGACTTTC
CASSPRDRGLSGANVLTF
>TRBV11-2|NA|TRBJ1-2|NA|17
TGTGCCAGCAGCTCCGGGGGAGGGGCAGGGCAGGACTATGGCTACACCTTC
CASSSGGGAGQDYGYTF
>TRBV4-1|TRBD1|TRBJ2-1|NA|15
TGCGCCAGCAGCCAAGGGACAGGGGGCTTCAATGAGCAGTTCTTC
CASSQGTGGFNEQFF
>TRBV7-9|NA|TRBJ2-3|NA|16
TGTGCCAGCAGCTTAGAGCCTGGGCGAAGCACAGATACGCAGTATTTT
CASSLEPGRSTDTQYF
>TRBV15|TRBD2|TRBJ2-1|few|16
TGTGCCACCAGCAGAGTCGGGCTAGCGGGGGTTAATGAGCAGTTCTTC
CATSRVGLAGVNEQFF
>TRBV4-3|TRBD2|TRBJ2-6|NA|18
TGCGCCAGCAGCCAAGACCCAGCGGGGGGCTCTGGGGCCAACGTCCTGACTTTC
CASSQDPAGGSGANVLTF
>TRBV6-1|TRBD1|TRBJ2-2|NA|14
TGTGCCAGCAGTGGGACAGGGGTTGGCGGGGAGCTGTTTTTT
CASSGTGVGGELFF
>TRBV5-1|NA|TRBJ1-1|NA|14
TGCGCCAGCAGCTTGGCGGGTGAGGACACTGAAGCTTTCTTT
CASSLAGEDTEAFF
>TRBV30|NA|TRBJ1-5|NA|14
TGTGCCTGGAGTTCTCAGGTTAGCAATCAGCCCCAGCATTTT
CAWSSQVSNQPQHF
>TRBV2|NA|TRBJ1-5|NA|14
TGTGCCAGCAGTGGCGTCCATGGCAATCAGCCCCAGCATTTT
CASSGVHGNQPQHF